Below are 32 T cell receptor beta chains sequenced from a single sample in a study of blood T cell repertoires in COVID-19. The data were produced by immunoSEQ multiplex PCR, yet TCRdb's version contains in-frame clones alone and is incomplete. Among a few hundred thousand clones listed, 65% to 90% were seen once. Material for sequencing was peripheral blood. These receptors originate from a human donor in a cohort sampled during active COVID-19.

The chain carries TRBV9 and TRBJ1-2; 8 nucleotides line up with TRBD1. CDR1 SGDLS and CDR2 YYNGEE come from the germline V gene. This CDR3 is 14 amino acids long. V was pared by 2 bases and J by 6 bases, with 6 bases of the junction left unmatched. The CDR3 DNA sequence: TGTGCCAGCAGCGTGCTGACAGGGGAAGATGGCTACACCTTC. As protein: CASSVLTGEDGYTF.

This sequence joins TRBV27 and TRBJ2-7, with TRBD1 identical over 7 bases. The V gene end was trimmed by 8 bases and the J gene end by 6 bases; junction bases not matched to a gene: 13. In germline, CDR1 is MNHEY, CDR2 SMNVEV (reference sequence). CDR3 length: 14 amino acids. CDR3 protein: CASRTDRSYGEQYF. DNA of the CDR3: TGTGCCAGCCGCACGGACAGGTCTTATGGCGAGCAGTACTTC.

This clone has a handful of counts. The chain uses TRBV24-1 and TRBJ1-5; 7 nucleotides match TRBD1. J lost 5 bases, V lost 7 bases, and 4 bases had no gene match. The CDR3 covers 13 residues. Germline lookup yields CDR1 KGHDR and CDR2 SFDVKD. CDR3: CATREGADQPQHF. In DNA, the CDR3 is TGTGCCACCAGGGAGGGGGCCGATCAGCCCCAGCATTTT.

V and J are TRBV18 and TRBJ2-7; a weak D match, TRBD1 (6 bases). The ends were cut back, 4 bases at V and 4 bases at J, with 14 bases in the middle. Germline-derived CDR1 and CDR2 are KGHSH and LQKENI. The CDR3 has 14 amino acids. CDR3 nucleotide sequence: TGTGCCAGCTCACAAGAAAGGGGGATATACGAGCAGTACTTC. It encodes CASSQERGIYEQYF.

The rearrangement uses TRBV5-1 and TRBJ2-1; 15 positions agree with TRBD2. There are 16 residues in the CDR3. CDR1 and CDR2 (germline): SGHRS, YFSETQ. The ends lost 4 bases at V and 9 bases at J; junction bases unmatched: 8. CDR3 nucleotides: TGCGCCAGCAGCCCGCGGACTAGCGGGGGGGCGGGTGAGCAGTTCTTC. Its translation is CASSPRTSGGAGEQFF.

The V and J genes are TRBV10-3 and TRBJ1-2; 8 positions agree with TRBD1. Germline values: CDR1 ENHRY, CDR2 SYGVKD. The CDR3 loop spans 15 amino acids. Trimming at V came to 0 bases and at J to 4 bases, leaving 4 bases not matched to a gene. The CDR3 sequence is CAISESRDRSYGYTF. The CDR3 bases are TGTGCCATCAGTGAGTCGCGGGACAGGAGCTATGGCTACACCTTC.

This clone was seen only once. V gene TRBV4-1 combines with J gene TRBJ1-3; D is unclear. The germline V gene encodes CDR1 MGHRA and CDR2 YSYEKL. The CDR3 length is 18 residues. Trimming cost V 0 bases and J 4 bases, with 19 bases left between them. The CDR3 loop is CASSQEGGSQVKGNTIYF. Written as DNA, the CDR3 is TGCGCCAGCAGCCAAGAAGGAGGAAGTCAGGTGAAAGGAAACACCATATATTTT.

Written as DNA, the CDR3 is TGTGCTAGTGGTTTGGGTTGGACAGGCGAGATGAACACTGAAGCTTTCTTT. Translated, it gives CASGLGWTGEMNTEAFF. This chain connects TRBV12-5 to TRBJ1-1, with TRBD1 identical over 7 bases. The CDR3 consists of 17 residues. V lost 1 base, J lost 0 bases, and 8 bases stayed unmatched. Per germline, CDR1 LGHNT and CDR2 FRNRAP.

This chain links TRBV19 with TRBJ2-5; tentatively, D is TRBD2 (6 bases). V shed 5 bases and J shed 5 bases, with 18 bases lying between them. The germline CDR1 and CDR2 sequences are LNHDA and SQIVND (reference sequence). This CDR3 comprises 15 residues. The CDR3 DNA follows: TGTGCCAGTAGTCCCCGGCGGTCAGCGGGTGAGACCCAGTACTTC. It is translated as CASSPRRSAGETQYF.

This sequence joins TRBV19 and TRBJ2-2; 7 bases agree with TRBD1. The CDR3 is made up of 14 amino acids. CDR1 is LNHDA and CDR2 is SQIVND in the germline V gene (reference sequence). V gave up 5 bases and J gave up 5 bases; unmatched junction bases: 5. The CDR3 DNA reads as TGTGCCAGTAGTGAAAACAGGGGAACCGGGGAGCTGTTTTTT. Protein sequence: CASSENRGTGELFF.

The V call is TRBV14, the J call TRBJ1-2; no firm D call. V lost 2 bases to trimming and J lost 7 bases, with 8 bases between them. CDR1 is SGHDN, CDR2 FVKESK, per germline. The CDR3 sequence is 12 residues long. The CDR3 region is CASSQFSRGYTF. CDR3 nucleotide sequence: TGTGCCAGCAGCCAATTTTCTCGTGGCTACACCTTC. The entire variable domain, with the rest obtained from reference TRBV14 and TRBJ1-2, is as follows: EAGVTQFPSHSVIEKGQTVTLRCDPISGHDNLYWYRRVMGKEIKFLLHFVKESKQDESGMPNNRFLAERTGGTYSTLKVQPAELEDSGVYFCASSQFSRGYTFGSGTRLTVV.

The rearrangement joins TRBV29-1 to TRBJ2-2; a weak D match, TRBD2 (5 bases). Looked up from germline, CDR1 is SQVTM and CDR2 is ANQGSEA. The CDR3 contains 14 residues. Trimming took 6 bases from V and 0 from J, leaving 11 bases between them. The CDR3 DNA reads as TGCAGCGTCTCCCGAGGGCCGAACACCGGGGAGCTGTTTTTT. This translates into CSVSRGPNTGELFF.

V is TRBV6-5 and J is TRBJ2-3; D perhaps matches TRBD2 (5 bases). V was cut by 8 bases and J by 7 bases, with 19 bases left in between. CDR3 length: 14 amino acids. In germline, CDR1 is MNHEY, CDR2 SVGAGI. CDR3 sequence reads: CASRAGQRPHTQYF. The DNA of the CDR3 is TGTGCCAGCCGGGCGGGCCAAAGACCACATACGCAGTATTTT.

This clone was observed a single time. CDR3 DNA sequence: TGTGCCAGCAGCCGACATTCTGGGCAGTTCTATGGCTACACCTTC. Its translation: CASSRHSGQFYGYTF. V gene TRBV7-3 combines with J gene TRBJ1-2, with D unclear. The germline V and J ends were trimmed by 5 bases and 4 bases, with 17 bases remaining between them. This CDR3 contains 15 residues. Germline values: CDR1 SGHTA, CDR2 FQGTGA.

The chain combines TRBV19 with TRBJ1-2; tentative D call: TRBD1 (6 bases). This CDR3 comprises 13 residues. CDR1 and CDR2 from the germline V gene are LNHDA and SQIVND (reference sequence). Trimming shortened V by 6 bases and J by 8 bases, and 16 bases separated the two germline ends. The CDR3 region is CASSTTGNEGYTF. In DNA form, the CDR3 reads TGTGCCAGTAGCACTACAGGGAACGAGGGCTACACCTTC.

The J gene is TRBJ1-1, the V gene TRBV19; 7 bases align to TRBD1. The germline V gene encodes CDR1 LNHDA and CDR2 SQIVND (reference sequence). This CDR3 is 15 amino acids long. V trimming: 4 bases; J trimming: 0 bases; junction bases outside the gene matches: 5. The CDR3 spells CASSKTGDLNTEAFF. Written as DNA, the CDR3 is TGTGCCAGTAGTAAAACAGGGGACCTGAACACTGAAGCTTTCTTT.

This chain uses TRBV18 with TRBJ2-7, with TRBD2 as a possible D gene (7 bases). The length of the CDR3 is 13 residues. Germline V gives CDR1 KGHSH, CDR2 LQKENI. V was pared by 3 bases and J by 6 bases, with 12 bases between. The CDR3 sequence: CASSPGGLLEQYF. DNA for the CDR3: TGTGCCAGCTCACCGGGGGGGCTCCTCGAGCAGTACTTC.

The rearrangement links TRBV27 to TRBJ2-7; TRBD2 agrees at 8 bases. This CDR3 has 14 residues. Germline CDR1 is MNHEY and CDR2 is SMNVEV (reference sequence). J lost 6 bases, V lost 2 bases, and 6 bases had no gene match. The CDR3 is CASSLSGGPFEQYF. The DNA for the CDR3 is TGTGCCAGCAGTTTAAGCGGGGGTCCCTTCGAGCAGTACTTC.

This chain joins TRBV2 and TRBJ1-6; D ambiguous. Trimming cost V 6 bases and J 3 bases, with 9 bases left between them. This CDR3 has 14 residues. CDR1 is SNHLY and CDR2 is FYNNEI in the germline V gene. CDR3 protein: CASSRMDYNSPLHF. The CDR3 DNA reads TGTGCCAGCAGCAGGATGGACTATAATTCACCCCTCCACTTT.

V usage is TRBV2 and J usage is TRBJ1-5; D call uncertain. The CDR3 extends over 14 amino acids. The V and J ends lost 3 bases and 3 bases respectively, with 9 bases between them. In germline, CDR1 is SNHLY, CDR2 FYNNEI. This chain's CDR3 is CASSDKQTNQPQHF. The CDR3 DNA sequence: TGTGCCAGCAGTGATAAACAGACCAATCAGCCCCAGCATTTT.

This clone was observed a single time. The rearrangement uses TRBV5-1 and TRBJ1-1; the D is unclear. The CDR3 covers 14 residues. Germline V CDR1 and CDR2: SGHRS, YFSETQ. Deletions cut 0 bases from V and 1 base from J, with 7 bases between. The CDR3 coding sequence is TGCGCCAGCAGCTTGGAAGAGGGGAACACTGAAGCTTTCTTT. It yields the protein CASSLEEGNTEAFF.

The V call is TRBV5-4, the J call TRBJ2-3; a weak D match, TRBD1 (6 bases). Germline V gene sequence: CDR1 SGHNT, CDR2 YYREEE (reference sequence). The CDR3 spans 14 residues. Trimming took off 2 bases at V and 4 bases at J, with 11 bases between the two ends. The CDR3 region has the DNA TGTGCCAGCAGCTTATTTACAGGGCCAGATACGCAGTATTTT. Its protein product is CASSLFTGPDTQYF.

The V call is TRBV10-2, the J call TRBJ2-3; 9 nucleotides match TRBD1. Looked up from germline, CDR1 is WSHSY and CDR2 is SAAADI. There are 16 residues in the CDR3. The V gene end was trimmed by 10 bases and the J gene end by 5 bases; junction bases not matched to a gene: 16. The CDR3 loop reads CAILSRGDRGEDTQYF. The CDR3 DNA follows: TGCGCCATCTTATCCCGAGGTGACAGGGGGGAAGATACGCAGTATTTT.

The chain links TRBV5-1 to TRBJ2-7; 9 bases agree with TRBD1. This CDR3 has 12 amino acids. Germline-derived CDR1 and CDR2 are SGHRS and YFSETQ. V lost 7 bases to trimming and J lost 2 bases; unmatched junction nucleotides: 1. CDR3 residues: CASRDRAYEQYF. The CDR3 bases are TGCGCCAGCCGGGACAGGGCCTACGAGCAGTACTTC.

This clone was detected once. This rearrangement joins TRBV11-2 to TRBJ1-6; D unresolved. Trimming removed 5 bases at V and 0 bases at J, with 14 bases between. CDR1 SGHAT and CDR2 FQNNGV come from the germline V gene. CDR3 length: 17 amino acids. The CDR3 region has the DNA TGTGCCAGCAGCGTAAGCCCAAGGAGCTCCTATAATTCACCCCTCCACTTT. Its protein product is CASSVSPRSSYNSPLHF.

The chain carries TRBV4-1 and TRBJ2-1, with 9 bases identical to TRBD2. There are 16 residues in the CDR3. With V trimmed by 1 base and J by 5 bases, 6 bases remained unmatched. The germline V gene has CDR1 MGHRA and CDR2 YSYEKL. CDR3 residues: CASSQGSGGNDNEQFF. The CDR3 DNA is TGCGCCAGCAGCCAAGGGAGCGGGGGGAACGACAATGAGCAGTTCTTC.

This clone appeared once. This sequence joins TRBV3-1 (or the pseudogene TRBV3-2) and TRBJ1-1; a possible D gene is TRBD1 (6 bases). Deletions cut 4 bases from V and 1 base from J, with 10 bases between. This CDR3 contains 14 residues. CDR1 LGHDT and CDR2 YNNKEL come from the germline V gene (reference sequence). The CDR3 here is CASSPTGKNTEAFF. The DNA for the CDR3 is TGTGCCAGCAGCCCGACAGGCAAGAACACTGAAGCTTTCTTT.

The chain joins TRBV6-5 to TRBJ1-6; tentatively, D is TRBD1 (6 bases). The V end was cut by 8 bases, the J end by 6 bases, with 8 bases between. Germline assignment: CDR1 MNHEY and CDR2 SVGAGI. The CDR3 is made up of 12 amino acids. Written as DNA, the CDR3 is TGTGCCAGCTGGGACACTAATTCACCCCTCCACTTT. It encodes CASWDTNSPLHF.

This clone came up once. J is TRBJ1-1 and V is TRBV19, with 11 bases that match TRBD1. Germline values: CDR1 LNHDA, CDR2 SQIVND (reference sequence). The ends lost 9 bases at V and 3 bases at J; junction bases unmatched: 6. The CDR3 has 14 amino acids. In DNA, the CDR3 is TGTGCCAGCGGACAGGGGGCATTTCACACTGAAGCTTTCTTT. Translated: CASGQGAFHTEAFF.

V usage is TRBV6-6 and J usage is TRBJ1-5, with 10 positions matching TRBD1. Germline-derived CDR1 and CDR2 are MNHNY and SVGAGI (reference sequence). The junction had 5 bases not matched to a gene; V was cut back by 6 bases and J by 0 bases. The CDR3 is made up of 16 amino acids. Written as DNA, the CDR3 is TGTGCCAGCAGCCGCGGACAGGGGGATAGCAATCAGCCCCAGCATTTT. Its translation is CASSRGQGDSNQPQHF.

CDR3 residues: CASSQGLQGAGEKLFF. The CDR3 region has the DNA TGTGCCAGCAGCCAAGGATTACAGGGGGCGGGTGAAAAACTGTTTTTT. The rearrangement links TRBV3-1 (or the pseudogene TRBV3-2) to TRBJ1-4; 9 bases are a match to TRBD1. From germline, CDR1 is LGHDT and CDR2 YNNKEL (reference sequence). The CDR3 contains 16 residues. The V gene end was trimmed by 1 base and the J gene end by 7 bases; junction bases not matched to a gene: 7.

The chain employs TRBV15 and TRBJ2-1, with 12 bases fitting TRBD2. The CDR3 has 20 residues. CDR1 and CDR2 (germline): LNHNV, YYDKDF (reference sequence). The V gene end was trimmed by 4 bases and the J gene end by 7 bases; junction bases not matched to a gene: 20. The CDR3 DNA reads as TGTGCCACCAGCACACATACCGGACGGCTAGCGGGGGGGCCAAGAAATGAGCAGTTCTTC. Translated, it gives CATSTHTGRLAGGPRNEQFF. Combining the CDR3 with reference TRBV15 and TRBJ2-1 gives the whole variable domain DAMVIQNPRYQVTQFGKPVTLSCSQTLNHNVMYWYQQKSSQAPKLLFHYYDKDFNNEADTPDNFQSRRPNTSFCFLDIRSPGLGDTAMYLCATSTHTGRLAGGPRNEQFFGPGTRLTVL.